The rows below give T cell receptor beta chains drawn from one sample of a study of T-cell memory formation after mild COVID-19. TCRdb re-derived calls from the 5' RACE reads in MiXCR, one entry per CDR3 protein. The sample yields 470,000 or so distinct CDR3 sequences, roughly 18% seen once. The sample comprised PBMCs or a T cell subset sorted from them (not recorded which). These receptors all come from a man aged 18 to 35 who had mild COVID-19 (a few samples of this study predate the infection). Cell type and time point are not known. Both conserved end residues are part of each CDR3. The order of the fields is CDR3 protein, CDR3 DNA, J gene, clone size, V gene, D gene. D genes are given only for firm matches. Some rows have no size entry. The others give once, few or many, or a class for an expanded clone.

CASSSGTGVANYGYTF,TGTGCCAGCAGTTCCGGGACAGGCGTAGCTAACTATGGCTACACCTTC,TRBJ1-2,NA,TRBV6-5,TRBD1
CASSQDGGSYEQYF,TGTGCCAGCAGCCAAGACGGGGGATCCTACGAGCAGTACTTC,TRBJ2-7,NA,TRBV4-2,NA
CASSFPRGDSYNEQFF,TGTGCCAGCAGCTTCCCGAGGGGGGACAGTTACAATGAGCAGTTCTTC,TRBJ2-1,many,TRBV7-2,NA
CASSVGWTEKNSPLHF,TGTGCCAGCAGCGTGGGGTGGACAGAGAAAAATTCACCCCTCCACTTT,TRBJ1-6,few,TRBV7-2,NA
CASSNPGELFF,TGTGCCAGTAGCAACCCCGGGGAGCTGTTTTTT,TRBJ2-2,NA,TRBV19,NA
CASSQGFQRGPGELFF,TGCGCCAGCAGCCAAGGGTTCCAGCGGGGGCCCGGGGAGCTGTTTTTT,TRBJ2-2,few,TRBV4-1,TRBD2
CASSVVGTSFEQFF,TGTGCCAGCAGCGTAGTAGGGACTAGCTTTGAGCAGTTCTTC,TRBJ2-1,NA,TRBV9,TRBD2
CASSWDRGHEKLFF,TGTGCCAGCAGCTGGGACAGGGGGCATGAAAAACTGTTTTTT,TRBJ1-4,NA,TRBV7-2,TRBD1
CASARRGKEAFF,TGTGCCAGCGCCAGAAGGGGGAAGGAAGCTTTCTTT,TRBJ1-1,few,TRBV12-3/TRBV12-4,NA
CASSLGGPSSYNEQFF,TGTGCCAGCAGCTTAGGGGGCCCTAGCTCCTACAATGAGCAGTTCTTC,TRBJ2-1,many,TRBV7-3,NA
CASSPGTGGLVNTEAFF,TGTGCCAGCAGTCCCGGGACAGGGGGCTTGGTGAACACTGAAGCTTTCTTT,TRBJ1-1,NA,TRBV12-3/TRBV12-4,TRBD1
CASSLGGTPLHF,TGTGCCAGCAGCTTAGGGGGGACACCCCTCCACTTT,TRBJ1-6,few,TRBV7-9,NA
CASSLGLVQQETQYF,TGTGCCAGCAGCTTGGGACTAGTCCAACAAGAGACCCAGTACTTC,TRBJ2-5,NA,TRBV5-6,NA
CASSPTPPGQFTGELFF,TGTGCCAGCAGCCCGACCCCCCCGGGGCAGTTCACCGGGGAGCTGTTTTTT,TRBJ2-2,NA,TRBV7-7,NA
CASSQADRGQETQYF,TGTGCCAGCAGCCAGGCGGACAGGGGCCAAGAGACCCAGTACTTC,TRBJ2-5,few,TRBV9,TRBD1
CATLSGLAGGTGELFF,TGTGCCACTCTTTCGGGACTAGCGGGGGGCACCGGGGAGCTGTTTTTT,TRBJ2-2,few,TRBV10-3,TRBD2
CAISQTSSGETQYF,TGTGCCATCAGTCAGACTAGCAGCGGAGAGACCCAGTACTTC,TRBJ2-5,few,TRBV10-3,TRBD2
CATSDFRDRVGNEQFF,TGTGCCACCAGTGACTTTCGGGACAGGGTCGGAAATGAGCAGTTCTTC,TRBJ2-1,many,TRBV24-1,TRBD1
CSARRTGENTEAFF,TGCAGTGCTCGTCGGACAGGGGAGAACACTGAAGCTTTCTTT,TRBJ1-1,few,TRBV20-1,TRBD1
CASSQSGAESNTQYF,TGCGCCAGCAGCCAGTCTGGGGCAGAATCGAATACGCAGTATTTT,TRBJ2-3,NA,TRBV4-1,NA
CASSYVAKNIQYF,TGTGCCAGCAGTTACGTAGCCAAAAACATTCAGTACTTC,TRBJ2-4,NA,TRBV6-2/TRBV6-3,NA
CASSQVEQGAFYEQYF,TGCGCCAGCAGCCAAGTTGAGCAGGGGGCTTTCTACGAGCAGTACTTC,TRBJ2-7,few,TRBV4-1,TRBD1
CATSDGLDRHQETQYF,TGTGCCACCAGTGATGGCCTAGACAGGCACCAAGAGACCCAGTACTTC,TRBJ2-5,NA,TRBV24-1,NA
CASSSGQGEAFF,TGCGCCAGCAGCTCCGGACAGGGCGAAGCTTTCTTT,TRBJ1-1,NA,TRBV5-1,TRBD1
CASRKHGSSYEQYF,TGTGCCAGCAGGAAGCACGGTAGCTCCTACGAGCAGTACTTC,TRBJ2-7,NA,TRBV6-5,NA
CASSLGASGTDTQYF,TGCGCCAGCAGCCTTGGGGCTAGCGGCACAGATACGCAGTATTTT,TRBJ2-3,NA,TRBV5-1,NA
CASSQGLAGGTQYF,TGTGCCAGCAGCCAGGGGCTAGCGGGTGGTACGCAGTATTTT,TRBJ2-3,NA,TRBV4-2,TRBD2